This TCR beta chain came from a study of blood T cell repertoires in COVID-19. On the study more broadly: There were acute and convalescent COVID-19 samples, and they came from the United States, Italy and Spain. T cells, B-cell-depleted T cells, or PBMCs provided the cDNA or gDNA that served as material.

The ends lost 5 bases at V and 8 bases at J; junction bases unmatched: 10. CDR1 MNHNY and CDR2 SVGAGI come from the germline V gene (reference sequence). This CDR3 has 14 residues. This clone showed up just once. Methods used by the authors: Using reference gene primer amplification, nucleated cell counts were estimated. The protocol was immunoSEQ multiplex PCR, while the TCRdb copy is restricted to in-frame clones and leaves out a portion. From that table come the V and J calls and clone size; the DNA was used to work out D and trimming. The sample yields roughly 97,000 clones, 70% to 85% seen once. Material for sequencing was peripheral blood. This TCR was recovered from a man between 65 and 85 years old with acute or convalescent COVID-19. The gene calls are TRBV6-6 and TRBJ1-2; 8 nucleotides agree with TRBD1. The CDR3 DNA is TGTGCCAGCAGTGTCGAGACAGGGGCGGGCGGCTACACCTTC. This sequence encodes CASSVETGAGGYTF.